This T cell receptor (beta chain) was observed in a study of cytomegalovirus exposure and HLA in healthy donors. Across the study: The use of the same platform for the 120 validation repertoires and the 650 to 850 first-cohort repertoires was reported by a later analysis.

With respect to this clone: The antigen is unknown.

Findings of the study overall: Rare sequences made up most TCRs, while some public TCRs were found in many donors. Among the CMV-associated chains, a few were confirmed in vitro as specific for CMV antigens.

Looked up from germline, CDR1 is PRHDT and CDR2 is FYEKMQ (reference sequence). The J segment lost 0 bases and the V segment lost 4 bases, leaving 6 bases of the junction unmatched. The CDR3 extends over 15 amino acids. Method: immunoSEQ multiplex PCR; TCRdb's copy keeps in-frame clones and lacks some. Here the sample spans fewer than 75,000 clones, about 95% being singletons. The donors were part of the validation cohort, which consisted of 120 subjects and was separate from the first cohort of 666 subjects. Sequencing was carried out using PBMCs. The chain is built from TRBV13 and TRBJ2-7; 7 bases are shared with TRBD2. The TCR comes from a man younger than 30 in good health and CMV-seronegative. The CDR3 loop is CASSWSGALSYEQYF. CDR3 nucleotide sequence: TGTGCCAGCAGCTGGAGCGGGGCCCTCTCCTACGAGCAGTACTTC.